The next 31 T cell receptor beta chains were all read from a single sample in a study of shared clonotypes between healthy human individuals. Method: immunoSEQ multiplex PCR; TCRdb's copy keeps in-frame clones and lacks some. Here the sample spans roughly 640,000 clones, roughly 97% being singletons. The specimen was naive CD4+ T cells sorted from blood. Subset reported: CD45RA+ positively selected. The receptors originated from a woman aged 30 to 39 in good health.

The chain uses TRBV25-1 and TRBJ1-3, with no clear D. The ends were cut back, 1 base at V and 0 bases at J, with 10 bases in the middle. CDR1 is MGHDK and CDR2 is SYGVNS in the germline V gene. The CDR3 is made up of 16 amino acids. CDR3 region: CASSEFGKSSGNTIYF. The CDR3 DNA is TGTGCCAGCAGTGAATTCGGGAAAAGCTCTGGAAACACCATATATTTT.

This chain uses TRBV5-4 with TRBJ2-1, with 10 nucleotides matching TRBD2. Germline CDR1 and CDR2: SGHNT and YYREEE (reference sequence). The CDR3 is 13 residues long. V dropped 6 bases and J dropped 8; count of bases not matched to a gene: 5. This CDR3 is CASKREGVDEQFF. CDR3 nucleotides: TGTGCCAGCAAGCGGGAGGGCGTGGATGAGCAGTTCTTC.

The genes are TRBV28 and TRBJ2-7; TRBD2 might be the D (7 bases). This CDR3 is 16 amino acids long. Trimming took 6 bases from V and 3 from J, leaving 21 bases between them. Looked up from germline, CDR1 is MDHEN and CDR2 is SYDVKM. The CDR3 DNA reads as TGTGCCAGCAGCACTCCCGAGGGGGGCGGGAGCTACGAGCAGTACTTC. Its translation is CASSTPEGGGSYEQYF. The whole variable domain, remainder taken from reference TRBV28 and TRBJ2-7, is DVKVTQSSRYLVKRTGEKVFLECVQDMDHENMFWYRQDPGLGLRLIYFSYDVKMKEKGDIPEGYSVSREKKERFSLILESASTNQTSMYLCASSTPEGGGSYEQYFGPGTRLTVT.

The CDR3 DNA reads TGTGCCAGCAGTTATAGCGGGACTTCTTATTTGGAGCAGTACTTC. Translation: CASSYSGTSYLEQYF. J is TRBJ2-7 and V is TRBV6-5; TRBD2 matches at 8 bases. V lost 3 bases and J lost 7; bases outside the gene matches: 11. CDR3 length: 15 residues. Germline V lookup: CDR1 MNHEY, CDR2 SVGAGI.

The chain joins TRBV18 to TRBJ1-3; D is unresolved. The CDR3 runs 15 residues. The V gene lost 1 base and the J gene lost 0 bases, with 7 bases spanning the gap. Germline CDR1 reads KGHSH; CDR2 reads LQKENI. The CDR3 region is CASSPQGDSGNTIYF. CDR3 DNA sequence: TGTGCCAGCTCACCACAGGGTGACTCTGGAAACACCATATATTTT.

The chain carries TRBV27 and TRBJ1-5; D is unresolved. V was clipped by 3 bases and J by 1 base, with 10 bases between them. The CDR3 runs to 15 residues. Germline V gives CDR1 MNHEY, CDR2 SMNVEV (reference sequence). In nucleotides, the CDR3 is TGTGCCAGCAGTTTGACCCGGGCCAGCAATCAGCCCCAGCATTTT. Its translation: CASSLTRASNQPQHF.

The V and J genes are TRBV6-6 and TRBJ2-7; D uncertain. The CDR3 loop spans 14 amino acids. The germline V and J ends were trimmed by 5 bases and 0 bases, with 11 bases remaining between them. Per germline, CDR1 MNHNY and CDR2 SVGAGI (reference sequence). CDR3 sequence (DNA): TGTGCCAGCAGTCCCTTCTCCGGCTCCTACGAGCAGTACTTC. This gives the protein CASSPFSGSYEQYF.

V is TRBV28 and J is TRBJ2-3; possible D gene TRBD2, 6 bases. Germline CDR1 is MDHEN and CDR2 is SYDVKM. The CDR3 runs to 15 residues. The V and J ends lost 8 bases and 2 bases respectively, with 17 bases between them. The CDR3 spells CASGLASAFTDTQYF. The CDR3, as DNA: TGTGCCAGCGGCCTGGCTAGCGCCTTCACAGATACGCAGTATTTT.

The chain joins TRBV28 to TRBJ2-2; TRBD1 matches 8 bases. From germline, CDR1 is MDHEN and CDR2 SYDVKM. This CDR3 spans 18 amino acids. J lost 6 bases, V lost 2 bases, and 14 bases had no gene match. The CDR3 spells CASSLTGFWQGAPGELFF. For the CDR3, the DNA is TGTGCCAGCAGTTTAACGGGATTTTGGCAGGGGGCGCCCGGGGAGCTGTTTTTT.

The sample holds one count of this clone. The V and J genes are TRBV6-5 and TRBJ1-5; D uncertain. V was cut by 6 bases and J by 0 bases, with 6 bases left in between. Germline V gives CDR1 MNHEY, CDR2 SVGAGI. The CDR3 is made up of 13 amino acids. CDR3 nucleotides: TGTGCCAGCAGAACAGATAGCAATCAGCCCCAGCATTTT. It is translated as CASRTDSNQPQHF.

CDR3 protein: CASSQVRTGLAGLETQYF. CDR3 coding DNA: TGTGCCAGCAGCCAAGTTCGGACGGGACTAGCGGGACTTGAGACCCAGTACTTC. J is TRBJ2-5 and V is TRBV14; 13 bases are shared with TRBD2. The CDR3 totals 18 residues. The germline V gene encodes CDR1 SGHDN and CDR2 FVKESK. V shed 1 base and J 5 bases; nucleotides not matched to a gene: 10.

The V gene is TRBV6-5, the J gene TRBJ2-3; 11 nucleotides agree with TRBD2. Looked up from germline, CDR1 is MNHEY and CDR2 is SVGAGI. V trimming: 4 bases; J trimming: 4 bases; junction bases outside the gene matches: 7. The CDR3 is 16 residues long. The DNA for the CDR3 is TGTGCCAGCAGTTCCCAGACTAGCGGGAACTCAGATACGCAGTATTTT. This translates into CASSSQTSGNSDTQYF.

Of note for this clone: Other nucleotide sequences in the sample specify the same CDR3. The chain couples TRBV6-5 to TRBJ2-7; 10 bases match TRBD1. J lost 3 bases, V lost 6 bases, and 2 bases had no gene match. The CDR3 has 13 amino acids. The germline V gene encodes CDR1 MNHEY and CDR2 SVGAGI. In DNA, the CDR3 is TGTGCCAGCAGCAGGGACAGGGGCTACGAGCAGTACTTC. Translation gives CASSRDRGYEQYF.

The rearrangement links TRBV7-2 to TRBJ2-5; D possibly corresponds to TRBD1 (5 bases). With 1 base removed from V and 7 bases from J, the gap between germline ends came to 16 bases. The CDR3 covers 15 residues. The germline CDR1 and CDR2 sequences are SGHTA and FQGNSA. CDR3 sequence: CASSLGGASGGTQYF. The CDR3 nucleotides are TGTGCCAGCAGCTTAGGGGGCGCCAGTGGTGGGACCCAGTACTTC.

The chain uses TRBV28 and TRBJ2-5; TRBD1 matches 9 bases. CDR1 is MDHEN and CDR2 is SYDVKM in the germline V gene. The V gene end was trimmed by 6 bases and the J gene end by 4 bases; junction bases not matched to a gene: 6. The CDR3 is 14 residues long. The CDR3 DNA follows: TGTGCCAGCAGCCGGGACAGGGTGCTAGAGACCCAGTACTTC. Translating it yields CASSRDRVLETQYF.

This chain joins TRBV7-2 and TRBJ2-7; D not resolved. V was shortened by 7 bases and J by 0 bases, with 13 bases between the two germline ends. Germline loops: CDR1 SGHTA, CDR2 FQGNSA. The CDR3 is 14 residues long. DNA for the CDR3: TGTGCCAGCACCCAGAGATACAGCTCCTACGAGCAGTACTTC. This encodes CASTQRYSSYEQYF.

The V and J genes are TRBV7-9 and TRBJ2-7, with 9 nucleotides matching TRBD1. The CDR3 loop spans 13 amino acids. J was trimmed by 5 bases and V by 4 bases; bases with no gene match: 3. The germline gives CDR1 SEHNR, CDR2 FQNEAQ (reference sequence). The CDR3 DNA reads TGTGCCAGCAGCTGGCGGACAGGGGACGAGCAGTACTTC. Translation: CASSWRTGDEQYF.

The chain uses TRBV4-2 and TRBJ1-1; D gene uncertain. Deletions cut 7 bases from V and 10 bases from J, with 19 bases between. The germline V gene has CDR1 LGHNA and CDR2 YNFKEQ. CDR3 length: 13 amino acids. CDR3 protein: CASTLVGFPGAFF. The DNA for the CDR3 is TGTGCCAGCACCCTCGTGGGGTTCCCAGGAGCTTTCTTT.

This chain links TRBV11-2 with TRBJ2-6; 11 nucleotides agree with TRBD1. The CDR3 runs 18 residues. V was pared by 6 bases and J by 1 base, with 8 bases of the junction left unmatched. CDR1 SGHAT and CDR2 FQNNGV come from the germline V gene. CDR3 coding DNA: TGTGCCAGCAGACAGCCCGGGACAGGGGGGTCTGGGGCCAACGTCCTGACTTTC. Protein sequence: CASRQPGTGGSGANVLTF.

The rearrangement joins TRBV11-2 to TRBJ2-3; TRBD2 is a possible D gene (8 bases). V lost 8 bases, J lost 2 bases, and 20 bases lay in between. The CDR3 has 16 amino acids. The germline V gene encodes CDR1 SGHAT and CDR2 FQNNGV. The CDR3: CASSRQGGGNTDTQYF. In DNA, the CDR3 is TGTGCCAGCTCCAGACAGGGCGGGGGGAACACAGATACGCAGTATTTT.

The V and J genes are TRBV30 and TRBJ2-3; 9 nucleotides match TRBD2. Germline values: CDR1 GTSNPN, CDR2 SVGIG (reference sequence). The junction had 2 bases not matched to a gene; V was cut back by 3 bases and J by 4 bases. The CDR3 extends over 13 amino acids. The CDR3 coding sequence is TGTGCCTGGAGGGCGGGAGGGCCAGATACGCAGTATTTT. This codes for CAWRAGGPDTQYF.

The chain carries TRBV6-5 and TRBJ1-4; D unresolved. V lost 0 bases and J 3 bases, leaving 11 bases between the germline ends. CDR1 and CDR2 from the germline V gene are MNHEY and SVGAGI. The CDR3 spans 16 residues. The DNA for the CDR3 is TGTGCCAGCAGTTACTCCTGGGTACGAGCTAATGAAAAACTGTTTTTT. Amino acids: CASSYSWVRANEKLFF.

The V call is TRBV11-3, the J call TRBJ2-2, with 7 nucleotides matching TRBD2. The germline V gene encodes CDR1 SGHNT and CDR2 YENEEA. The V and J ends lost 5 bases and 5 bases, in that order; junction bases with no gene match: 2. This CDR3 is 13 amino acids long. The CDR3 sequence: CASSPSGTGELFF. As DNA, the CDR3 is TGTGCCAGCAGCCCTAGCGGAACCGGGGAGCTGTTTTTT.

The gene calls are TRBV6-5 and TRBJ2-1; 12 nucleotides match TRBD2. CDR1 and CDR2 (germline): MNHEY, SVGAGI. The CDR3 contains 16 residues. Losses at the gene ends were 2 bases for V and 3 bases for J; bases not matched to a gene: 2. The CDR3 DNA reads as TGTGCCAGCAGTTACGGACTAGCGGGAAACTACAATGAGCAGTTCTTC. Translating it yields CASSYGLAGNYNEQFF.

The V and J genes are TRBV2 and TRBJ2-7, with TRBD2 as a possible D gene (6 bases). V was trimmed by 3 bases and J by 4 bases, leaving 19 bases between them. Germline-derived CDR1 and CDR2 are SNHLY and FYNNEI. This CDR3 has 16 amino acids. CDR3 amino acids: CASSDARASGAYEQYF. The CDR3 region has the DNA TGTGCCAGCAGTGACGCCCGGGCCTCGGGAGCTTACGAGCAGTACTTC.

This clone was observed a single time. The V gene is TRBV5-5, the J gene TRBJ2-3, with D maybe TRBD2 (6 bases). There are 15 residues in the CDR3. V was pared by 1 base and J by 4 bases, with 13 bases between. Germline V gives CDR1 SGHKS, CDR2 YYEKEE (reference sequence). The CDR3 nucleotides are TGTGCCAGCAGCTTGCTCCAGACTAGTGCAGATACGCAGTATTTT. Its protein product is CASSLLQTSADTQYF.

As concerns this clone: Other DNA sequences from this sample encode an identical CDR3 as well. V usage is TRBV7-6 and J usage is TRBJ1-1, with D unresolved. The CDR3 has 13 amino acids. CDR1 is SGHVS, CDR2 FNYEAQ, per germline. V was pared by 3 bases and J by 0 bases, with 5 bases between. The DNA for the CDR3 is TGTGCCAGCAGCTTGGACGTGAACACTGAAGCTTTCTTT. Protein product: CASSLDVNTEAFF.

The chain uses TRBV7-2 and TRBJ2-2, with TRBD1 identical over 10 bases. V shed 1 base, J shed 3 bases, and the junction held 8 bases outside the gene matches. Germline values: CDR1 SGHTA, CDR2 FQGNSA. This CDR3 region has 18 residues. CDR3 DNA sequence: TGTGCCAGCAGCTTAGGTGTCTGGGGGACAGGGGACACCGGGGAGCTGTTTTTT. It is translated as CASSLGVWGTGDTGELFF.

J is TRBJ2-1 and V is TRBV12-5; 7 bases are a match to TRBD1. The J segment lost 6 bases and the V segment lost 1 base, leaving 9 bases of the junction unmatched. This CDR3 region has 16 residues. Germline CDR1 and CDR2: LGHNT and FRNRAP. This chain's CDR3 is CASGLARGPEINEQFF. CDR3 coding DNA: TGTGCTAGTGGTTTGGCTAGGGGGCCGGAGATCAATGAGCAGTTCTTC.

The rearrangement joins TRBV25-1 to TRBJ1-1, with 9 bases that match TRBD1. Germline CDR1 reads MGHDK; CDR2 reads SYGVNS. The CDR3 is 18 amino acids. Germline trimming cut 7 bases from V and 4 bases from J; bases unmatched to any gene: 19. The CDR3, as DNA: TGTGCCAGCAACCTACCCCCCGGGACAGGGTCGGGTGGCACTGAAGCTTTCTTT. Translation: CASNLPPGTGSGGTEAFF. The variable domain in full, completed from reference TRBV25-1 and TRBJ1-1, reads EADIYQTPRYLVIGTGKKITLECSQTMGHDKMYWYQQDPGMELHLIHYSYGVNSTEKGDLSSESTVSRIRTEHFPLTLESARPSHTSQYLCASNLPPGTGSGGTEAFFGQGTRLTVV.

This clone was detected only a few times. The J gene is TRBJ1-4, the V gene TRBV14; D unresolved. V was cut by 8 bases and J by 8 bases, with 12 bases left in between. CDR1 and CDR2 (germline): SGHDN, FVKESK. This CDR3 contains 12 residues. This chain's CDR3 is CASARTVEKLFF. The CDR3 nucleotides read TGTGCCAGCGCTCGGACGGTGGAAAAACTGTTTTTT.